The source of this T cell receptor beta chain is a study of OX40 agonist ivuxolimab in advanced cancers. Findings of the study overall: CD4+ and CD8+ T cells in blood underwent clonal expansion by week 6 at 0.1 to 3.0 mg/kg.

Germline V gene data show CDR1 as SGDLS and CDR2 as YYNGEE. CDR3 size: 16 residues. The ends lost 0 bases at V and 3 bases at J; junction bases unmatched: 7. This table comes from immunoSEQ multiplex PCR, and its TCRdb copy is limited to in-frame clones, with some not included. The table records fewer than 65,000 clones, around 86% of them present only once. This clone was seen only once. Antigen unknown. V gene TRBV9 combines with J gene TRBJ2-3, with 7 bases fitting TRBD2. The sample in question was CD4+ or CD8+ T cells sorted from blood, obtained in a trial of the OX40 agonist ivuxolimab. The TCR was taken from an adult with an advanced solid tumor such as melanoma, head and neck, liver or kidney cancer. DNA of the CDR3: TGTGCCAGCAGCGTAGTATCGGGAGGAGTTACAGATACGCAGTATTTT. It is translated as CASSVVSGGVTDTQYF.